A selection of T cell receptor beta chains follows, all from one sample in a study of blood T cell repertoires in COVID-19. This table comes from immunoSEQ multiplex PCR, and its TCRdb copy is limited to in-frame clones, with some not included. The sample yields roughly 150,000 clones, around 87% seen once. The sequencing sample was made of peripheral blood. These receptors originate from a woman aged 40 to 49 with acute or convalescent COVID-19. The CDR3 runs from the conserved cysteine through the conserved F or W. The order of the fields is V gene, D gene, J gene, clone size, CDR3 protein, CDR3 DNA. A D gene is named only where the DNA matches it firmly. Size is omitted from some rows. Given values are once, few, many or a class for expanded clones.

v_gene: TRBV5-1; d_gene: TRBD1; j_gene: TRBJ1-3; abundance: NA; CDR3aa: CASSWGQGSGNTIYF; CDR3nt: TGCGCCAGCAGCTGGGGACAGGGCTCTGGAAACACCATATATTTT
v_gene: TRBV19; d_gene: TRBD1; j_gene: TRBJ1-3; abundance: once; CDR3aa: CASIGGQRTSGNTIYF; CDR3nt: TGTGCCAGTATAGGGGGACAGCGAACCTCTGGAAACACCATATATTTT
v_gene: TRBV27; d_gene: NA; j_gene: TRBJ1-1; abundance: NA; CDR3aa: CASSLLGRGRDTEAFF; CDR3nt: TGTGCCAGCAGCTTGCTCGGTCGGGGAAGAGACACTGAAGCTTTCTTT
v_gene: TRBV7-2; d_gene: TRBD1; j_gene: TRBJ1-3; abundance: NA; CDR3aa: CASSWTGQSGNTIYF; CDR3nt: TGTGCCAGCAGCTGGACGGGACAGTCGGGAAACACCATATATTTT
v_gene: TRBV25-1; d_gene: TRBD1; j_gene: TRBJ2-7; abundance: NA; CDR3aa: CASSEWVGTGGNEQYF; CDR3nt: TGTGCCAGCAGTGAATGGGTCGGGACAGGGGGCAACGAGCAGTACTTC
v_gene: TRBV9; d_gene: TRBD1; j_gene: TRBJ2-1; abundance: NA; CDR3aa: CASSLFGDRGYNEQFF; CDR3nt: TGTGCCAGCAGCCTGTTCGGGGACAGGGGCTACAATGAGCAGTTCTTC
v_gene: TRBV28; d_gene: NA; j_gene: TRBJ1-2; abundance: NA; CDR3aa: CASSLGQGLAYGYTF; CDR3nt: TGTGCCAGCAGTTTGGGTCAGGGTCTGGCCTATGGCTACACCTTC
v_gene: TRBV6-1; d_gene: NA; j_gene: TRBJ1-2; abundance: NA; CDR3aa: CASSESRTALYGYTF; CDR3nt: TGTGCCAGCAGTGAAAGTCGGACAGCCCTCTATGGCTACACCTTC
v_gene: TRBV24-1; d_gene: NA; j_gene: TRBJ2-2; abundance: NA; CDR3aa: CATSAPTSRGELFF; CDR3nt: TGTGCCACCAGTGCCCCGACTAGTCGCGGGGAGCTGTTTTTT
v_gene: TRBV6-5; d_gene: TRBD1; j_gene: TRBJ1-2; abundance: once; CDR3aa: CASSYSGTDYGYTF; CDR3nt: TGTGCCAGCAGTTACTCTGGGACAGACTATGGCTACACCTTC
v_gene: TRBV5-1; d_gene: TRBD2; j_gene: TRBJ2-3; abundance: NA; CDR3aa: CASSLASGSTDTQYF; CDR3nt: TGCGCCAGCAGCTTGGCTAGCGGGAGCACAGATACGCAGTATTTT
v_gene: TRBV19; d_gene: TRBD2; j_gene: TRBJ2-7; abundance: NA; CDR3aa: CASRGSGALREQYF; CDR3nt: TGTGCCAGTAGGGGTAGCGGGGCCCTCCGGGAGCAGTACTTC
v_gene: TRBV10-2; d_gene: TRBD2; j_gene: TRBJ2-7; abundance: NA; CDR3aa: CASRGLAGNSYEQYF; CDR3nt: TGCGCCAGCAGGGGACTAGCGGGGAATTCCTACGAGCAGTACTTC
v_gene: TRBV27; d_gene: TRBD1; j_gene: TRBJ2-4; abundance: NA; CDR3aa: CASSFAGTGLYIQYF; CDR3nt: TGTGCCAGCAGTTTCGCTGGGACAGGGCTATACATTCAGTACTTC
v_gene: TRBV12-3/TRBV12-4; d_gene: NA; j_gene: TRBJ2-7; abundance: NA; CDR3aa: CASSPTTLGEQYF; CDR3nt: TGTGCCAGCAGTCCGACCACCCTAGGCGAGCAGTACTTC
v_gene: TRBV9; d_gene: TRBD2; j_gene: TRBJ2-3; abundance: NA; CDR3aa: CASSVGGLAGGPTDTQYF; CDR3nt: TGTGCCAGCAGCGTAGGTGGACTAGCGGGGGGGCCGACAGATACGCAGTATTTT
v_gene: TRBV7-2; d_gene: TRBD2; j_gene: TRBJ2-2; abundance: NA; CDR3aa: CASSLVLAGGPKTGELFF; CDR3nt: TGTGCCAGCAGCTTAGTCCTAGCGGGGGGGCCGAAGACCGGGGAGCTGTTTTTT
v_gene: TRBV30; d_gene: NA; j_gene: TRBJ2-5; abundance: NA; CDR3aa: CAWEEIQETQYF; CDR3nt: TGTGCCTGGGAAGAGATCCAAGAGACCCAGTACTTC
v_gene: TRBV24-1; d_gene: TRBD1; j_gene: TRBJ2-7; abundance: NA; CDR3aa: CATSDFTRGSYEQYF; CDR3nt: TGTGCCACCAGTGATTTTACCAGGGGGTCCTACGAGCAGTACTTC
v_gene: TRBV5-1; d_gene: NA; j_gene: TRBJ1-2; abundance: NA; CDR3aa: CASSSITGRENGYTF; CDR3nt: TGCGCCAGCAGCTCTATCACCGGGAGGGAGAATGGCTACACCTTC
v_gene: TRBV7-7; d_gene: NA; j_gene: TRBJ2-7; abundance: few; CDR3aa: CASSLGTGLDEQYF; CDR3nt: TGTGCTAGCAGCTTAGGGACTGGGCTTGACGAGCAGTACTTC
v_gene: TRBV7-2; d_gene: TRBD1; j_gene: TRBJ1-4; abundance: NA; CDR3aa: CASSSRQGNEKLFF; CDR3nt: TGTGCCAGCAGCTCCAGACAGGGGAATGAAAAACTGTTTTTT
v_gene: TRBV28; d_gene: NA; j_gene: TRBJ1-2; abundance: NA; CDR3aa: CASSTPGLNYGYTF; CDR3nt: TGTGCCAGCAGCACTCCGGGGTTGAACTATGGCTACACCTTC
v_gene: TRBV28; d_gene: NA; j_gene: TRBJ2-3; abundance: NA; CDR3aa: CASSFPTATSGYTDTQYF; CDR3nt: TGTGCCAGCAGTTTCCCCACGGCAACTAGTGGGTACACAGATACGCAGTATTTT
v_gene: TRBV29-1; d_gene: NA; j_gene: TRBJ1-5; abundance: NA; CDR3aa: CSAEGPGVDQPQHF; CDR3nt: TGCAGCGCCGAGGGTCCAGGGGTTGATCAGCCCCAGCATTTT
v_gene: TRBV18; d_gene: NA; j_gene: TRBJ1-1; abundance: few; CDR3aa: CASSPRRGDEAFF; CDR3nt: TGTGCCAGCTCACCAAGGAGGGGTGATGAAGCTTTCTTT
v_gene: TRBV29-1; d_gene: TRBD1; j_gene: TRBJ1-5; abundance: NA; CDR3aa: CSVLGTGSQPQHF; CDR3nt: TGCAGCGTCCTAGGGACAGGGTCCCAGCCCCAGCATTTT
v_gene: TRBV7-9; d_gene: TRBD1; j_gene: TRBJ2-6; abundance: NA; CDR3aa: CASNGQALSGANVLTF; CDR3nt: TGTGCCAGCAACGGACAGGCCCTCTCTGGGGCCAACGTCCTGACTTTC
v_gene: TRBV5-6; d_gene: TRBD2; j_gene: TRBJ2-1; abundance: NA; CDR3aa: CASSSIFGTSGGNEQFF; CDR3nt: TGTGCCAGCAGCTCCATTTTCGGTACTAGCGGGGGTAATGAGCAGTTCTTC
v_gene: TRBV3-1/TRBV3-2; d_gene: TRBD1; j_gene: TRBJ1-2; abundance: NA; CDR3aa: CASSKRTGANYGYTF; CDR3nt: TGTGCCAGCAGCAAACGGACAGGGGCGAACTATGGCTACACCTTC
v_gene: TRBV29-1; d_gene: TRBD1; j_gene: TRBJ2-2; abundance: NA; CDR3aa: CSVERTGVNTGELFF; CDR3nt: TGCAGCGTTGAACGGACAGGGGTGAACACCGGGGAGCTGTTTTTT
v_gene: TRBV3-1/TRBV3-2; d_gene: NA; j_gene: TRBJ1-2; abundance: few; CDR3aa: CASSQGGGYTF; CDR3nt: TGTGCCAGCAGCCAAGGCGGGGGCTACACCTTC
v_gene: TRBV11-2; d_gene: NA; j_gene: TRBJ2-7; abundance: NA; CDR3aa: CASSLLATYEQYF; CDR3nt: TGTGCCAGCAGCTTATTAGCAACCTACGAGCAGTACTTC
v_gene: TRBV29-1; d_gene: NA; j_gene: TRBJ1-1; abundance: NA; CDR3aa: CSVETDYTEAFF; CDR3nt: TGCAGCGTTGAGACAGATTACACTGAAGCTTTCTTT
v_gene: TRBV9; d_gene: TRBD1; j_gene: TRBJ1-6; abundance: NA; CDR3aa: CASRDTGGGNSPLHF; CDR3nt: TGTGCCAGCAGGGACACAGGGGGCGGTAATTCACCCCTCCACTTT
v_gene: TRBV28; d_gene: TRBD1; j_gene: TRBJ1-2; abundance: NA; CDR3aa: CAITGTGDGYTF; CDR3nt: TGTGCCATCACCGGGACAGGGGATGGCTACACCTTC
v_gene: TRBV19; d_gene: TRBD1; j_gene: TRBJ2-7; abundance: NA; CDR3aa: CASSIRGTGAAYEQYF; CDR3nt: TGTGCCAGTAGTATACGGGGGACAGGGGCTGCCTACGAGCAGTACTTC
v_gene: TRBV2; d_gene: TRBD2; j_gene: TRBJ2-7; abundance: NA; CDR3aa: CASSDGLEIYYEQYF; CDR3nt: TGTGCCAGCAGTGACGGACTAGAAATCTACTACGAGCAGTACTTC
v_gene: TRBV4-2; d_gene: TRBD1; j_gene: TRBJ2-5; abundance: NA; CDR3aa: CASSQVYRGETQYF; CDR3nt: TGTGCCAGCAGCCAAGTATACAGGGGAGAGACCCAGTACTTC